The sequence of this TCR beta chain was determined in a study of OX40 agonist ivuxolimab in advanced cancers. TCRdb keeps only in-frame clones here, not all; method: immunoSEQ multiplex PCR. The repertoire includes about 71,000 clones, roughly nine tenths of them detected once, and approximately 2.1% sits in the top ten. The sequence came from an adult with an advanced solid tumor such as melanoma, head and neck, liver or kidney cancer. This material consisted of CD4+ or CD8+ T cells sorted from blood, taken in a trial of the OX40 agonist ivuxolimab.

CDR3 in amino acids: CASRGSQETQYF. Here the CDR3 DNA reads TGCGCCAGCAGGGGGTCCCAAGAGACCCAGTACTTC. The chain carries TRBV5-1 and TRBJ2-5, with D uncertain. V was shortened by 5 bases and J by 1 base, with 6 bases between the two germline ends. Germline CDR1 reads SGHRS; CDR2 reads YFSETQ. CDR3 size: 12 residues. The variable domain in full, completed from reference TRBV5-1 and TRBJ2-5, reads KAGVTQTPRYLIKTRGQQVTLSCSPISGHRSVSWYQQTPGQGLQFLFEYFSETQRNKGNFPGRFSGRQFSNSRSEMNVSTLELGDSALYLCASRGSQETQYFGPGTRLLVL.